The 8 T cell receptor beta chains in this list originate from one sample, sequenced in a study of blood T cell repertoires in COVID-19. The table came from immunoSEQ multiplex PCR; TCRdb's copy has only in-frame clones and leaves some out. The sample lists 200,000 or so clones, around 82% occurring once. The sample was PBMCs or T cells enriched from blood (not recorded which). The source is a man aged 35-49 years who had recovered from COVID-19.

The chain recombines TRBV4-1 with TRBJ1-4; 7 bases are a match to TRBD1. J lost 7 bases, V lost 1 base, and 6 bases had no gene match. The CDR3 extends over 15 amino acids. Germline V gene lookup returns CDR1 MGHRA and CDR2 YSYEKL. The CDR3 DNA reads TGCGCCAGCAGCCAAGTGGACAGGAGGAGTGAAAAACTGTTTTTT. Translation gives CASSQVDRRSEKLFF.

The CDR3 is CASSFGPINSGNTIYF. Here the CDR3 DNA reads TGTGCCAGCAGCTTCGGTCCAATCAACTCTGGAAACACCATATATTTT. V is TRBV11-3 and J is TRBJ1-3; no clear D gene. The CDR3 spans 16 residues. Germline loops: CDR1 SGHNT, CDR2 YENEEA. V was trimmed by 3 bases and J by 0 bases, leaving 12 bases between them.

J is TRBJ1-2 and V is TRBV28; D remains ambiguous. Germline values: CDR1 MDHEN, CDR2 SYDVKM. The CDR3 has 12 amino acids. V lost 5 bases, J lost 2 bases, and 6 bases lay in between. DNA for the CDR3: TGTGCCAGCAGTGTTCAAAACTATGGCTACACCTTC. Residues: CASSVQNYGYTF.

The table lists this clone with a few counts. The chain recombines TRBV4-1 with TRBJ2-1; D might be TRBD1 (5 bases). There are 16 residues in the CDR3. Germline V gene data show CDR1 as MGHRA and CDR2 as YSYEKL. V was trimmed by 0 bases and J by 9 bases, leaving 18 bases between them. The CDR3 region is CASSQEVRALGGEQFF. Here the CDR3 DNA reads TGCGCCAGCAGCCAAGAGGTCAGGGCTCTCGGTGGTGAGCAGTTCTTC.

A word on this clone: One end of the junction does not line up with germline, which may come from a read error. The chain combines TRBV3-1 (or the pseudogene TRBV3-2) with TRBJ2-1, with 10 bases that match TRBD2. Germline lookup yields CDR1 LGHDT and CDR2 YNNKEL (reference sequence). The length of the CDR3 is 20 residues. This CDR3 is CATSQVGPAGGGYSYNEQFF. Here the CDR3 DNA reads TGTGCCACCAGCCAAGTAGGACCAGCGGGGGGGGGATACTCCTACAATGAGCAGTTCTTC.

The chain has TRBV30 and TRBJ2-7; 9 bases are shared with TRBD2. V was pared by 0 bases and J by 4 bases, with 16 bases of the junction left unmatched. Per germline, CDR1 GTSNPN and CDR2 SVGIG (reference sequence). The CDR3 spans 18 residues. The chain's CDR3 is CAWSVGIPLAGTPYEQYF. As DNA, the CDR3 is TGTGCCTGGAGTGTAGGTATCCCCCTAGCGGGGACCCCTTACGAGCAGTACTTC. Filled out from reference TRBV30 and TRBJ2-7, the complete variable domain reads SQTIHQWPATLVQPVGSPLSLECTVEGTSNPNLYWYRQAAGRGLQLLFYSVGIGQISSEVPQNLSASRPQDRQFILSSKKLLLSDSGFYLCAWSVGIPLAGTPYEQYFGPGTRLTVT.

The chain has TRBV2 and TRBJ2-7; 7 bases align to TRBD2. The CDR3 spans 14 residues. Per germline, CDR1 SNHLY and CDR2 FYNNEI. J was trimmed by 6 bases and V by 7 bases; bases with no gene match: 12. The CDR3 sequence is CASNPLIGGGEQYF. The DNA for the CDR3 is TGTGCCAGCAACCCCCTGATTGGCGGGGGCGAGCAGTACTTC.

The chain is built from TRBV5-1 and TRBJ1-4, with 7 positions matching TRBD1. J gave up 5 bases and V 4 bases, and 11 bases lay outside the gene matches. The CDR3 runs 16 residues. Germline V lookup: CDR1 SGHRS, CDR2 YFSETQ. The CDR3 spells CASSRNPTGANEKLFF. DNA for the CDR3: TGCGCCAGCAGCCGAAATCCCACAGGGGCGAATGAAAAACTGTTTTTT.